The 8 T cell receptor beta chains below were found in one sample sequenced in a study of CD8+ T cells in alopecia areata. RNA extraction was followed by reverse transcription into cDNA, which acted as the sequencing template. The repertoire was sequenced with immunoSEQ multiplex PCR; TCRdb's copy has only in-frame clones and lacks some. This sample has roughly 250,000 clones, with roughly two thirds found just once. The starting material was CD4+ T cells sorted from blood, obtained at week 0. The receptors were gathered from a human donor with alopecia areata.

The chain links TRBV7-2 to TRBJ2-3; TRBD1 matches 9 bases. The trim removed 3 bases at V and 4 bases at J, leaving 5 bases unmatched. Germline CDR1 and CDR2: SGHTA and FQGNSA. The CDR3 is made up of 15 amino acids. CDR3 bases: TGTGCCAGCAGCTTCGACAGGGGGAGCGCAGATACGCAGTATTTT. Its protein is CASSFDRGSADTQYF. The complete variable domain, with remaining parts taken from reference TRBV7-2 and TRBJ2-3, reads GAGVSQSPSNKVTEKGKDVELRCDPISGHTALYWYRQSLGQGLEFLIYFQGNSAPDKSGLPSDRFSAERTGGSVSTLTIQRTQQEDSAVYLCASSFDRGSADTQYFGPGTRLTVL.

A note on this clone: The same CDR3 arises from other DNA sequences in this sample as well. The chain uses TRBV27 and TRBJ1-5; the D gene is possibly TRBD1 (6 bases). V lost 2 bases and J lost 2, with 10 bases in between. From germline, CDR1 is MNHEY and CDR2 SMNVEV (reference sequence). This CDR3 has 15 residues. In DNA form, the CDR3 reads TGTGCCAGCAGTTTAGGGGGCTCGGGCAATCAGCCCCAGCATTTT. Its translation: CASSLGGSGNQPQHF.

V gene TRBV29-1 combines with J gene TRBJ2-4, with 10 positions matching TRBD2. The germline gives CDR1 SQVTM, CDR2 ANQGSEA. Losses at the gene ends were 5 bases for V and 8 bases for J; bases not matched to a gene: 3. The CDR3 runs 12 residues. The CDR3 is CSVLAGEDIQYF. As DNA, the CDR3 is TGCAGCGTTCTAGCGGGGGAGGACATTCAGTACTTC.

The rearrangement links TRBV25-1 to TRBJ2-7; D is uncertain. CDR3 length: 11 amino acids. Germline V gives CDR1 MGHDK, CDR2 SYGVNS. V shed 2 bases and J shed 6 bases, with 5 bases lying between them. CDR3 sequence: CASSELREQYF. CDR3 DNA sequence: TGTGCCAGCAGTGAACTCCGCGAGCAGTACTTC.

This clone was seen a handful of times. This chain uses TRBV27 with TRBJ1-4; 8 bases are shared with TRBD1. CDR3 length equals 17 residues. Germline V CDR1 and CDR2: MNHEY, SMNVEV (reference sequence). Trimming took 4 bases from V and 0 from J; bases not matched to a gene: 7. The CDR3 loop reads CASSSGRGRATNEKLFF. CDR3 nucleotides: TGTGCCAGCAGTTCGGGCAGGGGGCGTGCAACTAATGAAAAACTGTTTTTT.

The V call is TRBV6-6, the J call TRBJ2-3, with D possibly TRBD1 on 6 matching bases. The CDR3 runs 12 residues. The germline CDR1 and CDR2 sequences are MNHNY and SVGAGI (reference sequence). The V and J ends lost 7 bases and 4 bases respectively, with 9 bases between them. The CDR3 DNA reads as TGTGCCAGCATGGCAGGGGCAGATACGCAGTATTTT. This codes for CASMAGADTQYF.

The chain has TRBV5-4 and TRBJ2-7; D is possibly TRBD1 (5 bases). The V gene's germline CDR1 is SGHNT and CDR2 YYREEE (reference sequence). The CDR3 has 15 residues. Trimming stripped 1 base from V and 2 bases from J, with 13 bases between. The DNA for the CDR3 is TGTGCCAGCAGCTTGCCGAAGGGGCAAGCCTACGAGCAGTACTTC. It translates to CASSLPKGQAYEQYF.

The J gene is TRBJ2-5, the V gene TRBV10-3, with D unclear. The CDR3 has 10 amino acids. Trimming shortened V by 8 bases and J by 1 base, and 2 bases separated the two germline ends. CDR1 is ENHRY and CDR2 is SYGVKD in the germline V gene. This CDR3 reads CAIGQETQYF. CDR3 nucleotide sequence: TGTGCCATCGGCCAAGAGACCCAGTACTTC.